This TCR beta chain originates from a study of T cells after yellow fever vaccination. As for the study in general: Where fractions had low cell numbers, libraries were prepared from them with the SMART-Seq v4 Ultra Low Input RNA kit.

V dropped 1 base and J dropped 5 bases, with 14 bases sitting between them. This CDR3 is built from 16 residues. From germline, CDR1 is SGHTA and CDR2 FQGNSA. Study-wide results and limits: In FACS-sorted repertoires, abundant clonotypes from the bulk population could appear as contaminants. Clonotypes appearing in both CD4 and CD8 compartments existed, and their share was small.

Universal primer sites and UMIs were introduced during 5'RACE template-switching synthesis of TCR cDNA. MiXCR, applied by TCRdb to the 5' RACE reads, yields one record per CDR3 protein. The sample contains 500,000 to 650,000 distinct CDR3 sequences, about 17% of which appear only once. Regarding this clonotype: Antigen specificity is unknown.

The source was PBMCs, collected 4 to 6 days after the first yellow fever vaccination. The chain couples TRBV7-2 to TRBJ2-2, with D unclear. This TCR came from a man younger than 35 who received the YFV17D yellow fever vaccine. The CDR3 DNA is TGTGCCAGCAGCTTAGGTGCTGGACCGTCGACCGGGGAGCTGTTTTTT. Its translation: CASSLGAGPSTGELFF.